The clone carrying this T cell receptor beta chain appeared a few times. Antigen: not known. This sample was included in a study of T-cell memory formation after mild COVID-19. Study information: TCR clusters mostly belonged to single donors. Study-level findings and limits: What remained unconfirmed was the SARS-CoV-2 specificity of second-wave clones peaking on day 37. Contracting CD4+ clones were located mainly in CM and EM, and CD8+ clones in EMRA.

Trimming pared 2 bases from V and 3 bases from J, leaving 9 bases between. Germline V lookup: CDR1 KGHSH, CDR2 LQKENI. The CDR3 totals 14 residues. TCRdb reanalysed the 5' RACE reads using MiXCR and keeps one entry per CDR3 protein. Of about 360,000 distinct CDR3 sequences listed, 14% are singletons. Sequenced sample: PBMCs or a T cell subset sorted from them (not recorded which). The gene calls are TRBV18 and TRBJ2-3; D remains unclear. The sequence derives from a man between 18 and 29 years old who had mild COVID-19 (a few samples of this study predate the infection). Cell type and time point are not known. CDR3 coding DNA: TGTGCCAGCTCACCAGCCGGAGAGACAGATACGCAGTATTTT. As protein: CASSPAGETDTQYF. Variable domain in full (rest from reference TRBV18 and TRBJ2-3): NAGVMQNPRHLVRRRGQEARLRCSPMKGHSHVYWYRQLPEEGLKFMVYLQKENIIDESGMPKERFSAEFPKEGPSILRIQQVVRGDSAAYFCASSPAGETDTQYFGPGTRLTVL.